This is a list of T cell receptor beta chains from one sample in a study of human CD8 memory T cell subsets. TCRdb reanalyzed the 5' RACE reads, giving one entry per CDR3 protein sequence and no DNA. The table lists fewer than 20,000 distinct CDR3 sequences. The specimen sequenced was CD8+ stem-like memory T cells (TSCM and TCM) sorted from PBMCs. Source of these receptors: a human donor in good health. Each CDR3 is given with its conserved first and last residue. Each record gives: J gene, clone size, V gene, CDR3 protein. Not every row has a clone size; where given, it reads once, few, many or a size class.

j_call: TRBJ1-2
clone_size: -
v_call: TRBV18
cdr3_aa: CASSPPENYGYTF

j_call: TRBJ2-7
clone_size: -
v_call: TRBV28
cdr3_aa: CASSLGLKAYEQYF

j_call: TRBJ2-3
clone_size: -
v_call: TRBV4-1
cdr3_aa: CASSQGFVVPTDTQYF

j_call: TRBJ2-3
clone_size: -
v_call: TRBV6-6
cdr3_aa: CASSYPPATSTDTQYF

j_call: TRBJ2-7
clone_size: medium-sized
v_call: TRBV25-1
cdr3_aa: CASSSNRDPLTGREGPLEQYF

j_call: TRBJ2-1
clone_size: -
v_call: TRBV29-1
cdr3_aa: CSVEQSNYNEQFF

j_call: TRBJ1-2
clone_size: -
v_call: TRBV4-3
cdr3_aa: CASSQDGGSGYTF

j_call: TRBJ2-5
clone_size: -
v_call: TRBV20-1
cdr3_aa: CSATYGWGAGETQYF

j_call: TRBJ2-1
clone_size: -
v_call: TRBV20-1
cdr3_aa: CSARGTVDILDEQFF

j_call: TRBJ1-1
clone_size: -
v_call: TRBV6-6
cdr3_aa: CASSPERVVTEAFF

j_call: TRBJ2-5
clone_size: -
v_call: TRBV7-6
cdr3_aa: CASSLESGGTGSQETQYF

j_call: TRBJ2-1
clone_size: -
v_call: TRBV9
cdr3_aa: CASSVGTSGANEQFF

j_call: TRBJ2-7
clone_size: large
v_call: TRBV7-9
cdr3_aa: CASSRPGRSSYEQYF

j_call: TRBJ2-1
clone_size: -
v_call: TRBV7-9
cdr3_aa: CASSPTSGSTNEQFF

j_call: TRBJ2-7
clone_size: -
v_call: TRBV30
cdr3_aa: CAWSAGTGGYEQYF

j_call: TRBJ1-1
clone_size: -
v_call: TRBV28
cdr3_aa: CASSFSEGGHQVNTEAFF

j_call: TRBJ2-3
clone_size: -
v_call: TRBV20-1
cdr3_aa: CSAPAPGGNTDTQYF

j_call: TRBJ2-5
clone_size: medium-sized
v_call: TRBV11-2
cdr3_aa: CASSFGAEQETQYF

j_call: TRBJ2-2
clone_size: -
v_call: TRBV29-1
cdr3_aa: CSVAEAGELFF

j_call: TRBJ2-3
clone_size: -
v_call: TRBV6-2/TRBV6-3
cdr3_aa: CASNSGGLTSTDTQYF

j_call: TRBJ2-1
clone_size: -
v_call: TRBV7-9
cdr3_aa: CASSFGQGPYEQFF

j_call: TRBJ1-1
clone_size: -
v_call: TRBV12-3/TRBV12-4
cdr3_aa: CASSLGQGATEAFF

j_call: TRBJ2-3
clone_size: -
v_call: TRBV7-8
cdr3_aa: CASSPRTSGDLADTQYF